These 5 T cell receptor beta chains share one sample of origin, sequenced in a study of identical twins. TCRdb passed the 5' RACE reads through MiXCR, listing each CDR3 protein once. The data show approximately 500,000 distinct CDR3 sequences, around 24% seen once. The sample also formed part of further work on T cells expressing NK-cell markers.

Sequencing used CD4+ T cells sorted from blood. Receptors originate from a woman younger than 30 in good health.

This clonotype has only a few counts. This chain connects TRBV15 to TRBJ2-7, with a tentative D call TRBD1 (5 bases). The V gene lost 1 base and the J gene lost 3 bases, with 7 bases spanning the gap. The germline V gene encodes CDR1 LNHNV and CDR2 YYDKDF (reference sequence). The CDR3 totals 13 residues. CDR3 loop: CATSRGQNYEQYF. DNA for the CDR3: TGTGCCACCAGCAGAGGACAGAACTACGAGCAGTACTTC.

This clonotype was seen only a few times. V is TRBV7-2 and J is TRBJ2-1; unclear D gene. The CDR3 length is 11 residues. Germline V gene sequence: CDR1 SGHTA, CDR2 FQGNSA. CDR3 amino acids: CCESSYNEQFF. The CDR3 DNA reads TGTTGCGAGAGCTCCTACAATGAGCAGTTCTTC.

This clonotype was counted only a few times. V gene TRBV5-5 combines with J gene TRBJ2-5; 7 bases are shared with TRBD2. The CDR3 has 14 residues. V lost 2 bases to trimming and J lost 1 base; unmatched junction nucleotides: 2. Germline loops: CDR1 SGHKS, CDR2 YYEKEE (reference sequence). This CDR3 reads CASSFLAAQETQYF. Here the CDR3 DNA reads TGTGCCAGCAGCTTTCTAGCGGCCCAAGAGACCCAGTACTTC.

On this clonotype itself: A much larger clone differs by one base, so this may be a read error. The chain combines TRBV5-6 with TRBJ2-2, with a possible D match to TRBD2 (5 bases). The CDR3 spans 17 residues. With 3 bases removed from V and 1 base from J, the gap between germline ends came to 16 bases. The germline gives CDR1 SGHDT, CDR2 YYEEEE. The CDR3 loop is CASSSLRELMNTGELFF. The DNA for the CDR3 is TGTGCCAGCAGCTCCCTGAGGGAGCTCATGAACACCGGGGAGCTGTTTTTT.

The sample holds a few counts of this clonotype. V is TRBV5-5 and J is TRBJ2-2; the match to TRBD1 covers 8 bases. Germline lookup yields CDR1 SGHKS and CDR2 YYEKEE (reference sequence). The CDR3 runs to 16 residues. The ends lost 5 bases at V and 6 bases at J; junction bases unmatched: 12. The CDR3 DNA reads TGTGCCAGCAGTCACGACAGGGGTGATGGCCCCGGGGAGCTGTTTTTT. Protein: CASSHDRGDGPGELFF. Variable domain in full (rest from reference TRBV5-5 and TRBJ2-2): DAGVTQSPTHLIKTRGQQVTLRCSPISGHKSVSWYQQVLGQGPQFIFQYYEKEERGRGNFPDRFSARQFPNYSSELNVNALLLGDSALYLCASSHDRGDGPGELFFGEGSRLTVL.